The T cell receptor (beta chain) described here comes from a study of shared clonotypes between healthy human individuals. The CDR3 contains 14 residues. Germline V gene sequence: CDR1 SGHRS, CDR2 YFSETQ. Trimming stripped 1 base from V and 0 bases from J, with 7 bases between. CD45RO-negative, CCR7-positively selected cells formed the naive CD8 fraction, excluding terminally differentiated effector memory CD45RA+ cells. DNA at around 200 ng, around 30,000 T cell genomes, went into sorted-subset replicate PCRs. Generated by immunoSEQ multiplex PCR, the TCRdb table keeps only in-frame clones and is missing some. The sample consists of approximately 810,000 clones, around 93% of them appearing once.

The sequenced sample consisted of naive CD8+ T cells sorted from blood. This receptor was identified in a man aged 25 to 45 in good health. The V gene is TRBV5-1, the J gene TRBJ1-1; D is perhaps TRBD1 (5 bases). This CDR3 reads CASSLWGVNTEAFF. The CDR3 DNA reads as TGCGCCAGCAGCTTGTGGGGGGTGAACACTGAAGCTTTCTTT.